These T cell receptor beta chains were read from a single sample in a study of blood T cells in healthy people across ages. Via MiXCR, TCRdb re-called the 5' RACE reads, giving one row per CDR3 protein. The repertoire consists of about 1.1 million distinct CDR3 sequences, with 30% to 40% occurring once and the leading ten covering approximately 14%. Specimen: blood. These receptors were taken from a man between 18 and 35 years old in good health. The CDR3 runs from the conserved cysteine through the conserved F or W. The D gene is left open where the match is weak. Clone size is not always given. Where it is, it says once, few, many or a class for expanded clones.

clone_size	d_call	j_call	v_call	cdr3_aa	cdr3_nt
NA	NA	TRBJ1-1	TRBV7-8	CASSQTRGGTEAFF	TGTGCCAGCAGCCAAACCCGGGGGGGCACTGAAGCTTTCTTT
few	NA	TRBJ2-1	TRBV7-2	CASSLARNGNEQFF	TGTGCCAGCAGCTTAGCGCGAAACGGCAATGAGCAGTTCTTC
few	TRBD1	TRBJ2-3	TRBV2	CASSEEGQGTDTQYF	TGTGCCAGCAGTGAGGAGGGACAGGGCACAGATACGCAGTATTTT
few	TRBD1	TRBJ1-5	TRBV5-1	CASSWDSYNQPQHF	TGCGCCAGCAGCTGGGACAGTTATAATCAGCCCCAGCATTTT
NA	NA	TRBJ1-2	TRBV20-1	CSARDHRRVNYGYTF	TGCAGTGCTAGAGATCACCGCAGGGTAAACTATGGCTACACCTTC
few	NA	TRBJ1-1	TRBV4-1	CASSQDRWGNTEAFF	TGCGCCAGCAGCCAAGATCGATGGGGGAACACTGAAGCTTTCTTT
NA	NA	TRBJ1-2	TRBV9	CASRSGTHNYGYTF	TGTGCCAGCAGGTCCGGGACGCATAACTATGGCTACACCTTC
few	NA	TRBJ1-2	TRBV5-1	CASSLGTAQEGYTF	TGCGCCAGCAGCTTGGGTACAGCCCAGGAAGGCTACACCTTC
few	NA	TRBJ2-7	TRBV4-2	CASSQGSDSYEQYF	TGTGCCAGCAGCCAAGGAAGCGACAGCTACGAGCAGTACTTC
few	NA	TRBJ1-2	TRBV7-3	CASSLTRAYGYTF	TGTGCCAGCAGCCTAACAAGGGCATATGGCTACACCTTC
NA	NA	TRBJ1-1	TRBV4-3	CASSLGQSSNTEAFF	TGCGCCAGCAGCCTTGGACAAAGTTCGAACACTGAAGCTTTCTTT
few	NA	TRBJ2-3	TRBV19	CASSTLQWGDTQYF	TGTGCCAGTAGTACCCTCCAGTGGGGAGATACGCAGTATTTT
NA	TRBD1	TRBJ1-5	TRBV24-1	CATSDIQGDRGQPQHF	TGTGCCACCAGTGATATACAGGGGGACAGGGGACAGCCCCAGCATTTT
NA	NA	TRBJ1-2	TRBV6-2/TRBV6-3	CASSSPGDPGYGYTF	TGTGCCAGCAGCTCTCCAGGGGACCCGGGCTATGGCTACACCTTC
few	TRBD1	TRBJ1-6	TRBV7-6	CASSFLQGRRGNSPLHF	TGTGCCAGCAGCTTCCTACAGGGGCGCCGGGGAAATTCACCCCTCCACTTT
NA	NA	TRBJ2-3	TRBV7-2	CASSLVAKAAGDIDTQYF	TGTGCCAGCAGCTTAGTGGCGAAGGCGGCAGGGGATATAGATACGCAGTATTTT
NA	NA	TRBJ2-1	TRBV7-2	CASSLARHLYNEQFF	TGTGCCAGCAGCTTAGCACGCCACCTCTACAATGAGCAGTTCTTC
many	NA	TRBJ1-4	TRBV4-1	CASSQGDEKLFF	TGTGCCAGCAGCCAAGGGGATGAAAAACTGTTTTTT
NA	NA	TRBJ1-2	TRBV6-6	CASRLGEVGYTF	TGTGCCAGCAGGCTGGGGGAAGTCGGCTACACCTTC
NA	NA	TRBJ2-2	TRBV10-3	CAITFLTRPGELFF	TGTGCCATCACCTTTTTGACTAGACCCGGGGAGCTGTTTTTT
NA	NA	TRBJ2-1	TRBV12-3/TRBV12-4	CASSFSIATRNEQFF	TGTGCCAGCAGTTTTTCCATTGCGACGCGGAATGAGCAGTTCTTC
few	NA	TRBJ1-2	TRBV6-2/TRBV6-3	CASSYSTRTYYGYTF	TGTGCCAGCAGTTACTCGACCAGGACCTACTATGGCTACACCTTC
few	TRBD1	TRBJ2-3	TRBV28	CASVGTGEGDTQYF	TGTGCCAGCGTGGGTACAGGGGAAGGAGATACGCAGTATTTT
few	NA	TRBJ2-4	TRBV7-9	CASSLSLSSQQGRSKNIQYF	TGTGCCAGCAGCTTATCCCTCTCAAGTCAACAGGGGAGGTCCAAAAACATTCAGTACTTC
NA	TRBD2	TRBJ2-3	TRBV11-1	CASSLIGTRNGGGSITSTDTQYF	TGTGCCAGCAGCTTAATTGGCACAAGGAACGGCGGGGGTAGCATTACTAGCACAGATACGCAGTATTTT
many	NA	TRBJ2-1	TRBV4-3	CASSQDRTGYQFF	TGCGCCAGCAGCCAAGATCGGACGGGTTATCAGTTCTTC
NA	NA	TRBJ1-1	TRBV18	CASSPPEGWNTEAFF	TGTGCCAGCTCACCACCGGAGGGTTGGAACACTGAAGCTTTCTTT
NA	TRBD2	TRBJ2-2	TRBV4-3	CASSQDLAGGQTGELFF	TGCGCCAGCAGCCAAGATTTGGCGGGGGGGCAGACCGGGGAGCTGTTTTTT
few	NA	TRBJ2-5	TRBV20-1	CSASKLETQYF	TGCAGTGCTAGTAAATTGGAGACCCAGTACTTC
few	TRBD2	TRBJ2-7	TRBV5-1	CASSLGSGSYEQYF	TGCGCCAGCAGCTTGGGTAGCGGGTCCTACGAGCAGTACTTC
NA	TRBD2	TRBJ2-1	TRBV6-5	CASSRGGVSYNEQFF	TGTGCCAGCAGTCGGGGGGGAGTGTCCTACAATGAGCAGTTCTTC
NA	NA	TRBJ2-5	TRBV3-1	CASSQDIAVETQYF	TGTGCCAGCAGCCAAGATATCGCCGTGGAGACCCAGTACTTC
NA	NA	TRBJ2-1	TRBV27	CASRPNQRPYNEQFF	TGTGCCAGCAGACCGAACCAACGGCCGTACAATGAGCAGTTCTTC
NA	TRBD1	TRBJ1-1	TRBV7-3	CASSLSSMGLGQENTEAFF	TGTGCCAGCAGCTTATCATCTATGGGTTTGGGACAGGAAAACACTGAAGCTTTCTTT
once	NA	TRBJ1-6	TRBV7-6	CASSSGGSANSPLHF	TGTGCCAGCAGCTCGGGCGGCAGTGCTAATTCACCCCTCCACTTT
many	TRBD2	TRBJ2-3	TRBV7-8	CASSFTSGGADTQYF	TGTGCCAGCAGCTTCACTAGCGGGGGGGCGGATACGCAGTATTTT
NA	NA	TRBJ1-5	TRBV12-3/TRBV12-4	CASSEIPGPQHF	TGTGCCAGCAGTGAGATACCAGGGCCCCAGCATTTT
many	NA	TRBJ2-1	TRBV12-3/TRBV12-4	CASSLAGSEQFF	TGTGCCAGCAGCCTTGCGGGTTCTGAGCAGTTCTTC
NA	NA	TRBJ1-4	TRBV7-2	CASSLEGRGKEKLFF	TGTGCCAGCAGCTTAGAGGGCAGGGGTAAAGAAAAACTGTTTTTT
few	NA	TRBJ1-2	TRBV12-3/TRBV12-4	CASRAGSGSYGYTF	TGTGCCAGCAGGGCAGGGTCGGGGAGCTATGGCTACACCTTC
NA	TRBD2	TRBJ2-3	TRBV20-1	CSAQTSGPGDTQYF	TGCAGTGCCCAGACTAGCGGGCCGGGGGATACGCAGTATTTT
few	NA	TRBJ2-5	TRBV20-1	CSVLLGREETQYF	TGCAGTGTCCTATTGGGCAGGGAAGAGACCCAGTACTTC
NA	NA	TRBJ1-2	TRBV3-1	CASSLIGGLGGYTF	TGTGCCAGCAGCCTCATTGGGGGCCTGGGAGGCTACACCTTC
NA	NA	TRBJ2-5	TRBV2	CASKRRYQETQYF	TGTGCCAGCAAGAGGAGGTACCAAGAGACCCAGTACTTC
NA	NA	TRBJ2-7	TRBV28	CASSLSSVGSYNEQYF	TGTGCCAGCAGTTTAAGTTCAGTCGGCTCCTACAATGAGCAGTACTTC
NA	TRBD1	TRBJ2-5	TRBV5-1	CASSRMTGNGVQETQYF	TGCGCCAGCAGCCGAATGACAGGGAATGGCGTTCAAGAGACCCAGTACTTC
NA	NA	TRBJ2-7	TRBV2	CASSTILLGYEQYF	TGTGCCAGCAGTACCATCCTTCTCGGGTACGAGCAGTACTTC
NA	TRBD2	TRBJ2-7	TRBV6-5	CASSFGISGRKGEQYF	TGTGCCAGCAGTTTTGGGATCAGCGGGAGGAAGGGCGAGCAGTACTTC
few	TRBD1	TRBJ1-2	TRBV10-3	CAISESDRREFGYTF	TGTGCCATCAGTGAATCGGACAGGAGGGAATTTGGCTACACCTTC
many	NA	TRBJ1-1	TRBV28	CASSLRNTEAFF	TGTGCCAGCAGTTTACGGAACACTGAAGCTTTCTTT
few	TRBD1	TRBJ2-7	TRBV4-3	CASSQVFSGTGAHEQYF	TGCGCCAGCAGCCAAGTTTTTTCCGGGACAGGGGCCCACGAGCAGTACTTC
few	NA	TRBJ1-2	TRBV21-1	CASSKVPGEGYTF	TGTGCCAGCAGCAAAGTACCAGGGGAAGGCTACACCTTC
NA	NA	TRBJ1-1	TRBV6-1	CASSEGGGRTTEAFF	TGTGCCAGCAGTGAAGGGGGGGGGAGAACCACTGAAGCTTTCTTT
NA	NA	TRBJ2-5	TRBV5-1	CASSPPGDLGETQYF	TGCGCCAGCAGCCCTCCAGGGGATTTAGGAGAGACCCAGTACTTC
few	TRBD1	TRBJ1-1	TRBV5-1	CASSPEGAPLNTEAFF	TGCGCCAGCAGCCCCGAGGGGGCGCCCCTGAACACTGAAGCTTTCTTT
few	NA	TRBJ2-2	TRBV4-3	CASSQDLSDTGELFF	TGCGCCAGCAGCCAAGATCTGAGTGACACCGGGGAGCTGTTTTTT
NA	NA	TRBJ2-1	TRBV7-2	CASSKTETYNEQFF	TGTGCCAGCAGCAAGACAGAGACCTACAATGAGCAGTTCTTC